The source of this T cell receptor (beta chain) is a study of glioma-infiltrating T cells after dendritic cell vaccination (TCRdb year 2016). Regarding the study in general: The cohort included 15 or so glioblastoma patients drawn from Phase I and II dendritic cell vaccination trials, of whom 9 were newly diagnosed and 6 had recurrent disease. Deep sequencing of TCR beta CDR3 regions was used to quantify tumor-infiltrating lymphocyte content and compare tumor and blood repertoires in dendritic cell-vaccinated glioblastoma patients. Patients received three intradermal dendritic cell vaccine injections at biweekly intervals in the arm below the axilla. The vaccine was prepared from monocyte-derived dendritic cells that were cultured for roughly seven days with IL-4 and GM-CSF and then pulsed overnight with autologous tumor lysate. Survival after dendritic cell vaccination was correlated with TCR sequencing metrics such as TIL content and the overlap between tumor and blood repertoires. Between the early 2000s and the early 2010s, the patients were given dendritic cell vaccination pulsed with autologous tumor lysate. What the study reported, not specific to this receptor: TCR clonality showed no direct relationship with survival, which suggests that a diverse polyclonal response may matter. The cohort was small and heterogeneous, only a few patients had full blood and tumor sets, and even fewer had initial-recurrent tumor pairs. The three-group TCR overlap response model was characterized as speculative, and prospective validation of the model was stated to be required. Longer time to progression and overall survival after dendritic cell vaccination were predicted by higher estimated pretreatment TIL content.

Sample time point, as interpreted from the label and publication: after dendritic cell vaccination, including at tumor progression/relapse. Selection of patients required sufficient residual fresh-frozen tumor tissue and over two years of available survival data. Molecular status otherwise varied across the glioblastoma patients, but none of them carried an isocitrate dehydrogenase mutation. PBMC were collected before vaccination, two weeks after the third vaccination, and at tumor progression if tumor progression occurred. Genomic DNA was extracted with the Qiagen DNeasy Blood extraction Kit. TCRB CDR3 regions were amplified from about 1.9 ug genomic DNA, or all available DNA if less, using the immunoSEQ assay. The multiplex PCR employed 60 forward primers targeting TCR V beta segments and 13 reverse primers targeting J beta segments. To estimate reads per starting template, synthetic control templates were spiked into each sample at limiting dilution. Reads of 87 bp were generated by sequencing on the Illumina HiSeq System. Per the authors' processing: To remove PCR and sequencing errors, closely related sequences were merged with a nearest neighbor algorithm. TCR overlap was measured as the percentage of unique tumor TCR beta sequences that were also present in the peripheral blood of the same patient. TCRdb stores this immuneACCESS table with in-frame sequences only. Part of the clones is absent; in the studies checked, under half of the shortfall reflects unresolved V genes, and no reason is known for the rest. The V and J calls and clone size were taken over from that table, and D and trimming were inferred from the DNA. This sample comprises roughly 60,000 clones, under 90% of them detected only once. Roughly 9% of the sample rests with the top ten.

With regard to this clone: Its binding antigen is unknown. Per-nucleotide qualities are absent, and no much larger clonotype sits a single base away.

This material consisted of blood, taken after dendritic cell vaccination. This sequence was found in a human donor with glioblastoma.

The CDR3 region has the sequence CASSGVTGNQPQHF. The nucleotide sequence reads TGTGCCAGTAGTGGAGTGACCGGCAATCAGCCCCAGCATTTT. The chain employs TRBV19 and TRBJ1-5; confidence is insufficient to name the D gene. CDR1 and CDR2 are read off the germline V gene (reference sequence) as LNHDA and SQIVND. From the cysteine up to the phenylalanine, the CDR3 has a length of 14 residues. Solely the CDR3 DNA is kept, with 42 bases framed from the first base. The junction carries 10 bases between V and J, which are trimmed by 5 bases and 2 bases respectively.